These 30 T cell receptor beta chains were sequenced from one sample in a study of control samples from healthy donors and cancer patients (dated by TCRdb to about 2020). Library generation was performed with the immunoSEQ multiplex PCR assay. The table was pulled from immuneACCESS by TCRdb, which kept in-frame rearrangements only. Such tables lose some clones; where checked, under half of the loss comes from unresolved V genes, and the rest has no known cause. The sample data list about 130,000 clones, and about nine tenths of these were observed just once. The top ten hold over 2% of the sample. Material for sequencing was blood. These receptors were collected from a man younger than 35 in good health.

The rearrangement uses TRBV19 and TRBJ2-2; TRBD1 might be the D (5 bases). This CDR3 contains 15 residues. The ends were cut back, 7 bases at V and 5 bases at J, with 17 bases in the middle. Germline-derived CDR1 and CDR2 are LNHDA and SQIVND (reference sequence). The CDR3 is CASTPGHLGTGELFF. The CDR3 nucleotides read TGTGCCAGTACCCCCGGACACCTGGGGACCGGGGAGCTGTTTTTT.

The chain has TRBV13 and TRBJ2-7; TRBD1 or TRBD2 may be the D gene (5 bases each). Trimming stripped 0 bases from V and 3 bases from J, with 15 bases between. In germline, CDR1 is PRHDT, CDR2 FYEKMQ (reference sequence). There are 16 residues in the CDR3. CDR3 loop: CASSLGVGVGLYEQYV. As DNA, the CDR3 is TGTGCCAGCAGCTTAGGGGTGGGGGTTGGCCTCTACGAGCAGTACGTC.

This chain links TRBV25-1 with TRBJ2-7, with no clear D. Trimming left V 1 base short and J 4 bases short, with 5 bases between. Germline V gene data show CDR1 as MGHDK and CDR2 as SYGVNS. The CDR3 has 12 amino acids. The CDR3 is CASSESPYEQYF. The CDR3 DNA reads as TGTGCCAGCAGTGAATCCCCTTACGAGCAGTACTTC.

The chain combines TRBV2 with TRBJ2-1; 9 bases fit TRBD2. V shed 6 bases, J shed 5 bases, and the junction held 8 bases outside the gene matches. Germline CDR1 reads SNHLY; CDR2 reads FYNNEI. The CDR3 contains 15 residues. For the CDR3, the DNA is TGTGCCAGCAGGAGAGGGACTAGCTTCGACAATGAGCAGTTCTTC. Encoded protein: CASRRGTSFDNEQFF. The variable domain in full, completed from reference TRBV2 and TRBJ2-1, reads EPEVTQTPSHQVTQMGQEVILRCVPISNHLYFYWYRQILGQKVEFLVSFYNNEISEKSEIFDDQFSVERPDGSNFTLKIRSTKLEDSAMYFCASRRGTSFDNEQFFGPGTRLTVL.

The chain joins TRBV6-5 to TRBJ2-2; TRBD2 aligns across 8 bases. Trimming at V came to 7 bases and at J to 6 bases, leaving 10 bases not matched to a gene. The CDR3 extends over 15 amino acids. Per germline, CDR1 MNHEY and CDR2 SVGAGI. The CDR3 DNA follows: TGTGCCAGCAACTTAGCGGGGCCGCCGGCCGGGGAGCTGTTTTTT. As protein: CASNLAGPPAGELFF.

This chain connects TRBV6-2 or TRBV6-3 to TRBJ2-6; D is uncertain. The V gene's germline CDR1 is MNHEY and CDR2 SVGEGT. The CDR3 is 18 amino acids. V lost 5 bases, J lost 0 bases, and 17 bases lay in between. The CDR3 protein is CASSRRAATPSGANVLTF. CDR3 nucleotides: TGTGCCAGCAGTCGCCGGGCCGCGACTCCCTCTGGGGCCAACGTCCTGACTTTC.

The chain couples TRBV2 to TRBJ2-7, with 8 bases fitting TRBD2. Germline V gives CDR1 SNHLY, CDR2 FYNNEI. With V trimmed by 10 bases and J by 6 bases, 8 bases remained unmatched. The length of the CDR3 is 12 residues. This chain's CDR3 is CATSGTRSEQYV. In DNA, the CDR3 is TGTGCCACCTCCGGGACTAGAAGCGAGCAGTACGTC.

Here the CDR3 DNA reads TGTGCCAGCAGCCTCCTGGGGCCCTCCTACGAGCAGTACTTC. Its protein is CASSLLGPSYEQYF. The chain employs TRBV27 and TRBJ2-7; tentatively, D is TRBD1 (5 bases). The CDR3 has 14 amino acids. From germline, CDR1 is MNHEY and CDR2 SMNVEV (reference sequence). V was shortened by 6 bases and J by 0 bases, with 12 bases between the two germline ends.

The chain carries TRBV7-8 and TRBJ1-1; TRBD1 aligns across 9 bases. Germline V gene lookup returns CDR1 SGHVS and CDR2 FQNEAQ. CDR3 size: 17 residues. V was pared by 2 bases and J by 5 bases, with 12 bases of the junction left unmatched. CDR3 residues: CASSLTWTGAEGTEAFF. CDR3 sequence (DNA): TGTGCCAGCAGCTTAACTTGGACAGGGGCGGAGGGGACTGAAGCTTTCTTT.

Turning to this clone: This CDR3 is also generated by other DNA sequences in the sample. The chain recombines TRBV29-1 with TRBJ2-5; no reliable D call. Per the germline V gene, CDR1 is SQVTM and CDR2 is ANQGSEA. CDR3 size: 10 residues. V lost 5 bases, J lost 5 bases, and 6 bases lay in between. CDR3 bases: TGCAGCGTTCTTGGTGAGACCCAGTACTTC. Its translation: CSVLGETQYF.

V usage is TRBV3-1 (or the pseudogene TRBV3-2) and J usage is TRBJ1-1; the D gene is possibly TRBD1 (5 bases). CDR1 LGHDT and CDR2 YNNKEL come from the germline V gene (reference sequence). V lost 4 bases to trimming and J lost 3 bases, with 15 bases between them. The CDR3 totals 15 residues. The CDR3 is CASSPLLGEDTEAFF. The DNA of the CDR3 is TGTGCCAGCAGCCCCCTATTGGGGGAGGACACTGAAGCTTTCTTT.

The chain is built from TRBV5-1 and TRBJ1-2, with D hard to call. Per the germline V gene, CDR1 is SGHRS and CDR2 is YFSETQ. This CDR3 is 14 amino acids long. V lost 0 bases to trimming and J lost 3 bases, with 9 bases between them. CDR3 nucleotides: TGCGCCAGCAGCTTGGACGGGGATGACTATGGCTACACCTTC. Its protein product is CASSLDGDDYGYTF.

The chain combines TRBV19 with TRBJ2-7; no clear D. Trimming stripped 1 base from V and 3 bases from J, with 7 bases between. This CDR3 is built from 13 residues. The germline gives CDR1 LNHDA, CDR2 SQIVND (reference sequence). CDR3 DNA: TGTGCCAGTAGTATAGGGACCGACTACGAGCAGTACGTC. It encodes CASSIGTDYEQYV.

This chain connects TRBV5-4 to TRBJ1-1; 8 bases fit TRBD1. The CDR3 runs 16 residues. Looked up from germline, CDR1 is SGHNT and CDR2 is YYREEE (reference sequence). J gave up 3 bases and V 4 bases, and 11 bases lay outside the gene matches. Here the CDR3 DNA reads TGTGCCAGCAGCGAAAAAAAGACAGGGGTTCACACTGAAGCTTTCTTT. Protein: CASSEKKTGVHTEAFF.

The gene calls are TRBV6-6 and TRBJ2-7; D unclear. The V end lost 2 bases, the J end lost 2 bases, and 7 bases lay between the germline ends. Germline CDR1 MNHNY, CDR2 SVGAGI (reference sequence). The CDR3 covers 13 residues. CDR3 protein: CASSYARTYEQYV. For the CDR3, the DNA is TGTGCCAGCAGTTACGCTAGAACCTACGAGCAGTACGTC.

On this clone itself: One end of the junction does not line up with germline, which may come from a read error. V is TRBV7-7 and J is TRBJ2-1, with D maybe TRBD1 (6 bases). This CDR3 is 12 amino acids long. Germline CDR1 SSHAT, CDR2 FNYEAQ (reference sequence). The DNA of the CDR3 is TGTGCTAGCAGCCCGACAGGTAATGAGCAGTTCTTC. Its protein is CASSPTGNEQFF.

The chain links TRBV5-1 to TRBJ1-6; 9 nucleotides line up with TRBD1. The CDR3 is 15 amino acids. V was clipped by 3 bases and J by 7 bases; unmatched bases: 5. CDR1 SGHRS and CDR2 YFSETQ come from the germline V gene. The CDR3 DNA reads TGCGCCAGCAGCTCGGATGGACAGGGGAATTCACCCCTCCACTTT. Protein: CASSSDGQGNSPLHF.

V and J are TRBV3-1 (or the pseudogene TRBV3-2) and TRBJ1-6, with 8 positions matching TRBD1. CDR1 LGHDT and CDR2 YNNKEL come from the germline V gene (reference sequence). With V trimmed by 2 bases and J by 0 bases, 15 bases remained unmatched. The CDR3 sequence is 21 residues long. The CDR3 sequence: CASSQLFQGALFISYNSPLHF. CDR3 sequence (DNA): TGTGCCAGCAGCCAACTATTTCAGGGGGCCCTTTTTATCTCCTATAATTCACCCCTCCACTTT.

The genes are TRBV3-1 (or the pseudogene TRBV3-2) and TRBJ1-2; 7 bases are shared with TRBD1. The CDR3 is 14 amino acids. Unmatched junction bases numbered 11, after V lost 5 bases and J lost 8 bases. The germline CDR1 and CDR2 sequences are LGHDT and YNNKEL (reference sequence). CDR3 amino acids: CASSYSMPRGGYTF. The CDR3 region has the DNA TGTGCCAGCAGCTACAGCATGCCCAGGGGGGGCTACACCTTC.

The chain carries TRBV29-1 and TRBJ2-3; TRBD2 aligns across 14 bases. V lost 7 bases, J lost 5 bases, and 5 bases stayed unmatched. The CDR3 has 14 amino acids. Germline values: CDR1 SQVTM, CDR2 ANQGSEA. The CDR3: CSAVGLAGGDTQYF. CDR3 nucleotide sequence: TGCAGCGCCGTCGGACTAGCGGGAGGAGATACGCAGTATTTT.

The chain is built from TRBV11-2 and TRBJ1-4; D gene ambiguous. The CDR3 is 16 amino acids. Germline values: CDR1 SGHAT, CDR2 FQNNGV. V dropped 4 bases and J dropped 4 bases, with 16 bases sitting between them. The CDR3, as DNA: TGTGCCAGCAGCTCCCCCCGAGACGGCCTTAATGAAAAACTGTTTTTT. Amino acid sequence: CASSSPRDGLNEKLFF.

V usage is TRBV18 and J usage is TRBJ2-5; 12 nucleotides match TRBD1. V dropped 3 bases and J dropped 2; count of bases not matched to a gene: 4. From germline, CDR1 is KGHSH and CDR2 LQKENI. CDR3 length equals 16 residues. CDR3 DNA: TGTGCCAGCTCACCCGGGGACAGGGGGCGGCAAGAGACCCAGTACTTC. It specifies CASSPGDRGRQETQYF.

The chain recombines TRBV7-2 with TRBJ1-5, with a weak D call TRBD1 (5 bases). The CDR3 consists of 16 residues. Looked up from germline, CDR1 is SGHTA and CDR2 is FQGNSA. Trimming stripped 5 bases from V and 4 bases from J, with 18 bases between. The CDR3 is CASSPTGSLFNQPQHF. The DNA for the CDR3 is TGTGCCAGCAGCCCTACAGGATCTCTTTTTAATCAGCCCCAGCATTTT.

This sequence joins TRBV5-1 and TRBJ1-2; perhaps TRBD1 as D (5 bases). Germline V gene lookup returns CDR1 SGHRS and CDR2 YFSETQ. The CDR3 spans 13 residues. V lost 2 bases, J lost 6 bases, and 11 bases lay in between. The CDR3 DNA reads as TGCGCCAGCAGCTTTCAGGGAGAGGATGGCTACACCTTC. Its protein is CASSFQGEDGYTF.

The gene calls are TRBV10-2 and TRBJ1-5; D remains ambiguous. From germline, CDR1 is WSHSY and CDR2 SAAADI. The CDR3 spans 13 residues. The V and J ends lost 8 bases and 0 bases respectively, with 8 bases between them. DNA for the CDR3: TGCGCCAGCGCACAGAATAGCAATCAGCCCCAGCATTTT. Its protein is CASAQNSNQPQHF.

The chain recombines TRBV15 with TRBJ1-4, with D possibly TRBD1 on 5 matching bases. Germline-derived CDR1 and CDR2 are LNHNV and YYDKDF (reference sequence). The CDR3 is made up of 13 amino acids. The V end lost 8 bases, the J end lost 5 bases, and 12 bases lay between the germline ends. Written as DNA, the CDR3 is TGTGCCACCGCTCGGGACGGAAATGAAAAACTGTTTTTT. This gives the protein CATARDGNEKLFF. Looking up the rest from reference TRBV15 and TRBJ1-4 gives the full variable domain: DAMVIQNPRYQVTQFGKPVTLSCSQTLNHNVMYWYQQKSSQAPKLLFHYYDKDFNNEADTPDNFQSRRPNTSFCFLDIRSPGLGDTAMYLCATARDGNEKLFFGSGTQLSVL.

V and J are TRBV5-1 and TRBJ1-1; no clear D gene. Per germline, CDR1 SGHRS and CDR2 YFSETQ. This CDR3 has 14 residues. Trimming took 4 bases from V and 0 from J, leaving 10 bases between them. The CDR3 spells CASSLRTVNTEAFF. CDR3 in DNA: TGCGCCAGCAGCCTAAGGACGGTGAACACTGAAGCTTTCTTT.

The chain carries TRBV6-5 and TRBJ1-2; D is undetermined. The CDR3 contains 11 residues. Germline-derived CDR1 and CDR2 are MNHEY and SVGAGI. V was pared by 1 base and J by 7 bases, with 4 bases between. The CDR3 is CASSYLGGYTF. CDR3 bases: TGTGCCAGCAGTTACTTGGGTGGCTACACCTTC.

The chain carries TRBV30 and TRBJ1-1; D is uncertain. The CDR3 runs 11 residues. From germline, CDR1 is GTSNPN and CDR2 SVGIG (reference sequence). The germline V and J ends were trimmed by 5 bases and 0 bases, with 4 bases remaining between them. CDR3 residues: CAWGLNTEAFF. CDR3 sequence (DNA): TGTGCCTGGGGTTTGAACACTGAAGCTTTCTTT.

This chain uses TRBV2 with TRBJ2-4, with a tentative D call TRBD2 (5 bases). Germline values: CDR1 SNHLY, CDR2 FYNNEI. V was cut by 5 bases and J by 0 bases, with 11 bases left in between. The CDR3 totals 15 residues. The CDR3 DNA reads as TGTGCCAGCAGTCTGGGAGACCTAGCCAAAAACATTCAGTACTTC. Amino acids: CASSLGDLAKNIQYF.